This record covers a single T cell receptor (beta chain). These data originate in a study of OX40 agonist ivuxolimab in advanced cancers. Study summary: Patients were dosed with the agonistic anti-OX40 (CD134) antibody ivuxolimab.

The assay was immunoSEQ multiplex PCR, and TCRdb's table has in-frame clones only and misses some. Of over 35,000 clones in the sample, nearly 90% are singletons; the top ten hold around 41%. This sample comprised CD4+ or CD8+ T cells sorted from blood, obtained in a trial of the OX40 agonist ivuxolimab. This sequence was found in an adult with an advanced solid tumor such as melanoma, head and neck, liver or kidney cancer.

The CDR3 sequence: CASRSVVGAFEGGYTF. The CDR3 bases are TGTGCCAGCAGGTCGGTAGTTGGGGCATTTGAAGGTGGCTACACCTTC. This rearrangement joins TRBV27 to TRBJ1-2; TRBD1 might be the D (5 bases). In germline, CDR1 is MNHEY, CDR2 SMNVEV (reference sequence). V was cut by 6 bases and J by 7 bases, with 24 bases left in between. This CDR3 has 16 amino acids.